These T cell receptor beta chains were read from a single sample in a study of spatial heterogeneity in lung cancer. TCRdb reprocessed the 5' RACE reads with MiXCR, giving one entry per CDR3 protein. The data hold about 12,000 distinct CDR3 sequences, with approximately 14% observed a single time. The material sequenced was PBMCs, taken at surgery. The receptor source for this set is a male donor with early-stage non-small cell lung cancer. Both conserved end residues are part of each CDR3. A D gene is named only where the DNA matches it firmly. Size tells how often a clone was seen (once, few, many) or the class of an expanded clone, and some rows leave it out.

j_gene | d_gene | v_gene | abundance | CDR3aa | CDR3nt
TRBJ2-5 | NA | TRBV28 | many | CASSFRGTQETQYF | TGTGCCAGCAGTTTCCGGGGAACACAAGAGACCCAGTACTTC
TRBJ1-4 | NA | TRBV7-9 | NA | CASSSQSGKLFF | TGTGCCAGCAGCTCCCAGTCGGGAAAACTGTTTTTT
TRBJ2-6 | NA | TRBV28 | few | CATGPPGVLTF | TGTGCCACTGGGCCCCCCGGCGTCCTGACTTTC
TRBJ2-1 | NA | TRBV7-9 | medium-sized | CASRPKQGYNEQFF | TGTGCCAGCAGACCTAAACAGGGCTACAATGAGCAGTTCTTC
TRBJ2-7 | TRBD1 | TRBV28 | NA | CASSLTGGPYEQYF | TGTGCCAGCAGTCTAACAGGGGGCCCCTACGAGCAGTACTTC
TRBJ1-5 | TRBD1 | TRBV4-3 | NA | CASSQTGEANQPQHF | TGCGCCAGCAGCCAAACAGGGGAGGCGAATCAGCCCCAGCATTTT
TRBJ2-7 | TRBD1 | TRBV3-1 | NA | CASSPGQGASYEQYF | TGTGCCAGCAGCCCTGGACAGGGGGCCTCCTACGAGCAGTACTTC
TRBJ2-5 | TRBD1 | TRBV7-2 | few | CASSSRTGGQTQYF | TGTGCCAGCAGCTCTCGGACAGGGGGTCAGACCCAGTACTTC
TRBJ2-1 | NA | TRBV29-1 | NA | CSVEEVGAGNEQFF | TGCAGCGTTGAAGAAGTAGGGGCGGGCAATGAGCAGTTCTTC
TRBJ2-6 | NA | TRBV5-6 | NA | CASTRPSGANVLTF | TGTGCCAGCACCCGTCCCTCTGGGGCCAACGTCCTGACTTTC
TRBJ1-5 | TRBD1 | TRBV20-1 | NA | CSATWTGKSNQPQHF | TGCAGTGCTACCTGGACAGGGAAAAGCAATCAGCCCCAGCATTTT
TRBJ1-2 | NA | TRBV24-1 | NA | CATSPGDYGYTF | TGTGCCACCAGTCCCGGGGACTATGGCTACACCTTC
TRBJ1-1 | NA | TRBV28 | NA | CASSDIPGQSNTEAFF | TGTGCCAGCAGTGACATCCCGGGACAATCGAACACTGAAGCTTTCTTT
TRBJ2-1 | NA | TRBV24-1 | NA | CATSDLRYNEQFF | TGTGCCACCAGTGATTTGAGGTACAATGAGCAGTTCTTC
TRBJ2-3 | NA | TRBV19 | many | CASSIDALGHNTDTQYF | TGTGCCAGTAGTATAGATGCTTTGGGGCACAACACAGATACGCAGTATTTT
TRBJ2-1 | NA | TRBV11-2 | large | CASSLGGGDEQFF | TGTGCCAGCAGCTTAGGGGGCGGCGATGAGCAGTTCTTC
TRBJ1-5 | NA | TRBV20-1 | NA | CSARAAGSKPQHF | TGCAGTGCTAGGGCGGCAGGGTCCAAGCCCCAGCATTTT
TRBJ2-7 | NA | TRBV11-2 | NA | CASSFRPQRLHEQYF | TGTGCCAGCAGCTTTAGGCCCCAGCGCCTCCACGAGCAGTACTTC
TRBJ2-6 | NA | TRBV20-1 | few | CSARASPGANVLTF | TGCAGTGCTAGAGCGAGTCCTGGGGCCAACGTCCTGACTTTC
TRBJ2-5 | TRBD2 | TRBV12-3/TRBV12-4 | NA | CASSILAGIETQYF | TGTGCCAGCAGTATATTAGCGGGGATAGAGACCCAGTACTTC
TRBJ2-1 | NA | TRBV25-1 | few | CASSEVRAGQFF | TGTGCCAGCAGTGAAGTGAGGGCGGGGCAGTTCTTC
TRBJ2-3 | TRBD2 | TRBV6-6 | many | CASSTWTSGEFTDTQYF | TGTGCCAGCAGTACTTGGACTAGCGGGGAGTTCACAGATACGCAGTATTTT
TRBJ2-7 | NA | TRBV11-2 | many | CASSLVQTPSYEQYF | TGTGCCAGCAGCTTAGTCCAAACTCCTTCATACGAGCAGTACTTC
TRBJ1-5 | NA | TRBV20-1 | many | CSAERTQNQPQHF | TGCAGTGCCGAACGGACCCAAAATCAGCCCCAGCATTTT
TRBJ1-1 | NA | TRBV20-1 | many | CSAAGDRYTEAFF | TGCAGTGCTGCAGGGGACCGATACACTGAAGCTTTCTTT
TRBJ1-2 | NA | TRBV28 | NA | CASLKGRPPGYTF | TGTGCCAGCCTAAAGGGGAGGCCGCCTGGCTACACCTTC
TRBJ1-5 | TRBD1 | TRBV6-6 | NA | CASSQVGQGRDQPQHF | TGTGCCAGCAGCCAGGTGGGACAGGGGCGAGATCAGCCCCAGCATTTT
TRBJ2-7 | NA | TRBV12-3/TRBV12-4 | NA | CASRTSGRSYEQYF | TGTGCCAGCAGAACCTCAGGGAGGAGCTACGAGCAGTACTTC
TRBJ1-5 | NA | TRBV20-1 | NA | CSARSRQGHQPQHF | TGCAGTGCTAGATCCCGGCAGGGGCATCAGCCCCAGCATTTT
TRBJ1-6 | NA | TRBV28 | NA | CASRDGLYNSPLHF | TGTGCCAGCAGGGACGGGCTTTATAATTCACCCCTCCACTTT
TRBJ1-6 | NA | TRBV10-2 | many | CASSMGRVNNSPLHF | TGCGCCAGCAGTATGGGCAGGGTGAACAATTCACCCCTCCACTTT
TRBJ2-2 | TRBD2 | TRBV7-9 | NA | CASSFGTSNTGELFF | TGTGCCAGCAGCTTCGGGACTAGCAACACCGGGGAGCTGTTTTTT
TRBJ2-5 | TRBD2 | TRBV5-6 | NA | CASSPTGTSLETQYF | TGTGCCAGCAGTCCTACCGGGACTAGCCTGGAGACCCAGTACTTC
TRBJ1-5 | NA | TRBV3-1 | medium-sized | CASSQGQGNQPQHF | TGTGCCAGCAGCCAAGGACAGGGCAATCAGCCCCAGCATTTT
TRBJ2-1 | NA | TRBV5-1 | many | CASSLLEWGNEQFF | TGCGCCAGCAGCTTGCTAGAGTGGGGCAATGAGCAGTTCTTC
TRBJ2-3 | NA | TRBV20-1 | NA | CSALDPSGAGDTQYF | TGCAGTGCTCTAGACCCCTCAGGGGCGGGGGATACGCAGTATTTT
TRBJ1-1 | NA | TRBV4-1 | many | CASSQVGENTEAFF | TGCGCCAGCAGCCAAGTGGGGGAAAACACTGAAGCTTTCTTT
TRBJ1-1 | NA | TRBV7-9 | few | CASSFGQTTEAFF | TGTGCCAGCAGCTTCGGACAGACCACTGAAGCTTTCTTT
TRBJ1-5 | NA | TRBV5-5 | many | CASSSPGDSTPQHF | TGTGCCAGCAGCTCACCCGGGGACTCTACGCCCCAGCATTTT
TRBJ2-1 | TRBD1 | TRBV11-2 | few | CASSLDLRDRDGQFF | TGTGCCAGCAGCTTAGATCTTCGAGACAGGGATGGTCAGTTCTTC
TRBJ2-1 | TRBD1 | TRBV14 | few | CASSQYIGDRAYNEQFF | TGTGCCAGCAGCCAATACATAGGGGACAGGGCCTACAATGAGCAGTTCTTC
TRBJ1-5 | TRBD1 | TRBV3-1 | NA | CASSQEAQGANQPQHF | TGTGCCAGCAGCCAAGAGGCGCAGGGGGCCAATCAGCCCCAGCATTTT
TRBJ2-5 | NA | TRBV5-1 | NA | CASSLFSGETQYF | TGCGCCAGCAGCTTGTTCAGCGGGGAGACCCAGTACTTC
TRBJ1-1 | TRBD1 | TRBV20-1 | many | CSAPDRVINTEAFF | TGCAGTGCGCCAGACAGGGTGATAAACACTGAAGCTTTCTTT
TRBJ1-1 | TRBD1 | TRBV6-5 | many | CASSQTGQGKAFF | TGTGCCAGCAGTCAAACCGGACAGGGAAAAGCTTTCTTT
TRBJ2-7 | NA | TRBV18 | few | CASSPDGTTTYEQYF | TGTGCCAGCTCACCAGATGGGACAACAACCTACGAGCAGTACTTC
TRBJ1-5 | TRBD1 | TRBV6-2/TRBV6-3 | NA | CASNADRGSNQPQHF | TGTGCCAGTAACGCTGACAGGGGCAGCAATCAGCCCCAGCATTTT
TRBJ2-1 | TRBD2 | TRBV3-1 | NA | CASSPSWVSGNSYNEQFF | TGTGCCAGCAGCCCCTCCTGGGTTAGCGGGAACTCCTACAATGAGCAGTTCTTC
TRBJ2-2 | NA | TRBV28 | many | CASSIQGTGELFF | TGTGCCAGCAGTATACAGGGAACCGGGGAGCTGTTTTTT
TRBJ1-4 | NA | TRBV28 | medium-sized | CASSLEVWGELFF | TGTGCCAGCAGTTTAGAGGTTTGGGGAGAACTGTTTTTT
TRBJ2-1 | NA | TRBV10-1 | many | CASSPGPPEGNEQFF | TGCGCCAGCAGTCCGGGACCCCCGGAAGGAAATGAGCAGTTCTTC
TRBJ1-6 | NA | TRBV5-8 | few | CASSFGGSSPLHF | TGTGCCAGCAGCTTTGGTGGCAGTTCACCCCTCCACTTT
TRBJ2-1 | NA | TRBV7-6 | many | CASSFSPLEQFF | TGTGCCAGCAGTTTTAGCCCCCTCGAGCAGTTCTTC